The TCR beta chain under discussion was sequenced for a study of blood T cell repertoires in COVID-19. In the study overall: The analysed material was cDNA or gDNA that came from T cells, B-cell-depleted T cells, or PBMCs.

Original methodology: The authors estimated nucleated cell counts from reference gene primer amplification. Repertoires were generated with immunoSEQ multiplex PCR, while TCRdb's copy carries only in-frame clones and drops some. D and trimming were read from the DNA, whereas the V and J calls and clone size are those reported in that table. Of approximately 99,000 clones listed, 70% to 90% are singletons. Germline V gives CDR1 SGHRS, CDR2 YFSETQ. The CDR3 covers 15 residues. With 4 bases removed from V and 4 bases from J, the gap between germline ends came to 17 bases. The sample taken for sequencing was peripheral blood. The V gene is TRBV5-1, the J gene TRBJ1-2; D remains ambiguous. The clonotype originates from a woman aged 60-75 years in a cohort sampled during active or convalescent COVID-19. The CDR3 sequence is CASSTISGVGYGYTF. Here the CDR3 DNA reads TGCGCCAGCAGCACCATAAGCGGGGTCGGCTATGGCTACACCTTC.